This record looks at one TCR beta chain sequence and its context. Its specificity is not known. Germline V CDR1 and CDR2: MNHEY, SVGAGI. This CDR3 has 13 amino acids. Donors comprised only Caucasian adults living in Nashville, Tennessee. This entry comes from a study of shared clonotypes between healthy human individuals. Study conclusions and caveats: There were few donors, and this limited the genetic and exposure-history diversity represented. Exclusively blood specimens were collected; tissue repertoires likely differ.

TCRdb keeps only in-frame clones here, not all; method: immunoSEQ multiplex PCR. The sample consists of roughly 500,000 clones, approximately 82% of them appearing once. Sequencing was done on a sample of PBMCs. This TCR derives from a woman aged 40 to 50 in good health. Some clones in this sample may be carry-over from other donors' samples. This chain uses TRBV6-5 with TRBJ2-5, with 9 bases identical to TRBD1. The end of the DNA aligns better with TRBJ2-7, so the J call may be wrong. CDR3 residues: CASSLGQGYEQYF. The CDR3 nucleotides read TGTGCCAGCAGTCTGGGACAGGGCTACGAGCAGTACTTC.